These 25 T cell receptor beta chains came from one sample sequenced in a study of STAT5B mutations in CD4+ large granular lymphocyte leukemia. Produced via immunoSEQ multiplex PCR; TCRdb's table is partial and in-frame only. The sample has 25,000 to 30,000 clones, around 80% seen once. The sample consisted of CD4+ T cells from blood buffy coats. Every receptor here comes from a human donor in good health.

The V gene is TRBV2, the J gene TRBJ2-1; 10 bases match TRBD2. The CDR3 consists of 15 residues. Looked up from germline, CDR1 is SNHLY and CDR2 is FYNNEI. Trimming removed 6 bases from V and 8 bases from J; junction bases left unmatched: 10. CDR3 residues: CASRDTSGAGDEQFF. Written as DNA, the CDR3 is TGTGCCAGCAGGGATACTAGCGGGGCGGGGGATGAGCAGTTCTTC.

For this clone: One end of the junction is discordant with germline, which a read error may explain. The chain joins TRBV18 to TRBJ2-7; D is possibly TRBD2 (5 bases). Germline lookup yields CDR1 KGHSH and CDR2 LQKENI. This CDR3 is 15 amino acids long. CDR3 bases: TGTGCCAGCTCATCACTAGTAGGGATTTCCTACAAGCAGTACTTC. Its protein is CASSSLVGISYKQYF.

The chain carries TRBV5-4 and TRBJ2-3, with TRBD2 as a possible D gene (5 bases). Trimming shortened V by 2 bases and J by 6 bases, and 10 bases separated the two germline ends. The CDR3 loop spans 13 amino acids. Per germline, CDR1 SGHNT and CDR2 YYREEE (reference sequence). The DNA for the CDR3 is TGTGCCAGCAGCTTTCGGGGAGAGGATACGCAGTATTTT. This translates into CASSFRGEDTQYF.

This rearrangement joins TRBV11-2 to TRBJ1-5; D unclear. The CDR3 totals 13 residues. The ends were cut back, 3 bases at V and 6 bases at J, with 9 bases in the middle. Germline CDR1 and CDR2: SGHAT and FQNNGV. Here the CDR3 reads CASSLSDGQPQHF. The CDR3 DNA sequence: TGTGCCAGCAGCTTGTCGGACGGTCAGCCCCAGCATTTT.

The chain employs TRBV19 and TRBJ1-2; unclear D gene. The CDR3 is made up of 12 amino acids. The germline V and J ends were trimmed by 9 bases and 1 base, with 9 bases remaining between them. Germline loops: CDR1 LNHDA, CDR2 SQIVND (reference sequence). The DNA for the CDR3 is TGTGCCAGCGGGAACAGTAACTATGGCTACACCTTC. Translating gives CASGNSNYGYTF.

The J gene is TRBJ1-2, the V gene TRBV2; D is unresolved. V dropped 8 bases and J dropped 4 bases, with 11 bases sitting between them. The CDR3 is 12 amino acids. Germline CDR1 SNHLY, CDR2 FYNNEI. The CDR3 loop is CASRPDPYGYTF. The CDR3 DNA sequence: TGTGCCAGCCGTCCGGACCCCTATGGCTACACCTTC.

The V and J genes are TRBV18 and TRBJ2-7; D may correspond to TRBD1 or TRBD2 (5 bases each). Per the germline V gene, CDR1 is KGHSH and CDR2 is LQKENI. The CDR3 length is 12 residues. V gave up 9 bases and J gave up 2 bases, with 11 bases separating them. In nucleotides, the CDR3 is TGTGCCAGTGGGACGGCCCCCTACGAGCAGTACTTC. As protein: CASGTAPYEQYF. Based on the CDR3 plus reference TRBV18 and TRBJ2-7, the full variable domain is NAGVMQNPRHLVRRRGQEARLRCSPMKGHSHVYWYRQLPEEGLKFMVYLQKENIIDESGMPKERFSAEFPKEGPSILRIQQVVRGDSAAYFCASGTAPYEQYFGPGTRLTVT.

The chain has TRBV19 and TRBJ1-1, with 7 bases aligning to TRBD1. V dropped 7 bases and J dropped 6; count of bases not matched to a gene: 8. This CDR3 is 13 amino acids long. CDR1 is LNHDA and CDR2 is SQIVND in the germline V gene (reference sequence). DNA of the CDR3: TGTGCCAGTACCAGGACAGGAAGTTCTGAAGCTTTCTTT. This gives the protein CASTRTGSSEAFF.

The chain employs TRBV6-5 and TRBJ1-2; 7 positions agree with TRBD1. The germline gives CDR1 MNHEY, CDR2 SVGAGI. Trimming cost V 6 bases and J 1 base; bases outside gene matches: 8. The CDR3 runs to 15 residues. In nucleotides, the CDR3 is TGTGCCAGCAGCCCCGGGACAGAGATTAACTATGGCTACACCTTC. Its protein product is CASSPGTEINYGYTF.

This sequence joins TRBV30 and TRBJ2-2; D tentatively reads TRBD1 or TRBD2 (5 bases each). This CDR3 is 15 amino acids long. Germline V gene lookup returns CDR1 GTSNPN and CDR2 SVGIG (reference sequence). V lost 4 bases to trimming and J lost 4 bases, with 16 bases between them. The CDR3 nucleotides read TGTGCCTGGAAGGAACGTGGGGGTGCCACCGGGGAGCTGTTTTTT. It translates to CAWKERGGATGELFF. The entire variable domain, with the rest obtained from reference TRBV30 and TRBJ2-2, is as follows: SQTIHQWPATLVQPVGSPLSLECTVEGTSNPNLYWYRQAAGRGLQLLFYSVGIGQISSEVPQNLSASRPQDRQFILSSKKLLLSDSGFYLCAWKERGGATGELFFGEGSRLTVL.

This chain links TRBV7-2 with TRBJ2-7; D not certain. The CDR3 runs 13 residues. V lost 2 bases and J 3 bases, leaving 8 bases between the germline ends. Germline-derived CDR1 and CDR2 are SGHTA and FQGNSA. CDR3: CASSLTQYYEQYV. CDR3 DNA: TGTGCCAGCAGCTTAACGCAGTACTACGAGCAGTACGTC.

V gene TRBV11-2 combines with J gene TRBJ1-1; 11 bases line up with TRBD1. CDR3 length equals 15 residues. Losses at the gene ends were 2 bases for V and 6 bases for J; bases not matched to a gene: 5. Per the germline V gene, CDR1 is SGHAT and CDR2 is FQNNGV. The chain's CDR3 is CASSLTGQGAAEAFF. The DNA of the CDR3 is TGTGCCAGCAGCTTAACTGGACAGGGGGCGGCTGAAGCTTTCTTT. The full variable domain, in which reference TRBV11-2 and TRBJ1-1 provide the parts outside the CDR3, is EAGVAQSPRYKIIEKRQSVAFWCNPISGHATLYWYQQILGQGPKLLIQFQNNGVVDDSQLPKDRFSAERLKGVDSTLKIQPAKLEDSAVYLCASSLTGQGAAEAFFGQGTRLTVV.

The J gene is TRBJ1-5, the V gene TRBV15; D is possibly TRBD1 (5 bases). V was clipped by 1 base and J by 1 base, with 14 bases between them. CDR1 is LNHNV and CDR2 is YYDKDF in the germline V gene (reference sequence). The CDR3 spans 17 residues. CDR3 DNA sequence: TGTGCCACCAGCAGAGGGGGGACTACAGGAAGCAATCAGCCCCAGCATTTT. Its protein is CATSRGGTTGSNQPQHF.

The chain has TRBV30 and TRBJ2-3; 7 bases are a match to TRBD1. CDR3 size: 16 residues. The trim removed 0 bases at V and 0 bases at J, leaving 6 bases unmatched. Germline lookup yields CDR1 GTSNPN and CDR2 SVGIG (reference sequence). This chain's CDR3 is CAWSVLGQPSTDTQYF. CDR3 DNA sequence: TGTGCCTGGAGTGTACTGGGACAGCCTAGCACAGATACGCAGTATTTT.

The V gene is TRBV5-1, the J gene TRBJ2-3, with unresolved D. From germline, CDR1 is SGHRS and CDR2 YFSETQ. The CDR3 spans 12 residues. Trimming left V 4 bases short and J 3 bases short, with 6 bases between. The CDR3 DNA sequence: TGCGCCAGCAGCCCCGGAACAGATACGCAGTATTTT. Translation: CASSPGTDTQYF.

The genes are TRBV6-5 and TRBJ2-5; D unclear. V lost 6 bases, J lost 4 bases, and 12 bases lay in between. There are 13 residues in the CDR3. In germline, CDR1 is MNHEY, CDR2 SVGAGI. CDR3 sequence: CASSPPSGETQYF. In DNA form, the CDR3 reads TGTGCCAGCAGCCCTCCCAGTGGAGAGACCCAGTACTTC.

V is TRBV19 and J is TRBJ2-1, with D unresolved. V lost 6 bases, J lost 8 bases, and 11 bases lay in between. This CDR3 is 12 amino acids long. From germline, CDR1 is LNHDA and CDR2 SQIVND (reference sequence). The CDR3 DNA follows: TGTGCCAGTAGCTCCTTCCGTGATGAGCAGTTCTTC. This translates into CASSSFRDEQFF.

The rearrangement links TRBV7-9 to TRBJ1-1; weak D call: TRBD1 (6 bases). Germline loops: CDR1 SEHNR, CDR2 FQNEAQ (reference sequence). This CDR3 region has 13 residues. Trimming cost V 11 bases and J 0 bases, with 13 bases left between them. Here the CDR3 DNA reads TGTGCCGAGGGGGGAACCCTGAACACTGAAGCTTTCTTT. It codes for CAEGGTLNTEAFF. The full variable domain, in which reference TRBV7-9 and TRBJ1-1 provide the parts outside the CDR3, is DTGVSQNPRHKITKRGQNVTFRCDPISEHNRLYWYRQTLGQGPEFLTYFQNEAQLEKSRLLSDRFSAERPKGSFSTLEIQRTEQGDSAMYLCAEGGTLNTEAFFGQGTRLTVV.

The chain recombines TRBV6-1 with TRBJ1-1; D remains ambiguous. V was pared by 4 bases and J by 1 base, with 7 bases between. The CDR3 loop spans 13 amino acids. CDR1 is MNHNS, CDR2 SASEGT, per germline. The CDR3, as DNA: TGTGCCAGCAGTGCCCAGCCGAACACTGAAGCTTTCTTT. Its protein is CASSAQPNTEAFF.

The chain recombines TRBV9 with TRBJ1-1; no clear D. CDR1 SGDLS and CDR2 YYNGEE come from the germline V gene. The CDR3 is 13 amino acids. The V gene lost 1 base and the J gene lost 1 base, with 5 bases spanning the gap. The DNA for the CDR3 is TGTGCCAGCAGCGTACCACAGAACACTGAAGCTTTCTTT. Protein product: CASSVPQNTEAFF.

J is TRBJ1-2 and V is TRBV6-5; TRBD1 matches at 8 bases. Germline lookup yields CDR1 MNHEY and CDR2 SVGAGI. The junction had 6 bases not matched to a gene; V was cut back by 5 bases and J by 7 bases. The CDR3 totals 13 residues. The CDR3 reads CASSRGQGSGYTF. DNA of the CDR3: TGTGCCAGCAGTCGAGGACAGGGAAGTGGCTACACCTTC.

DNA for the CDR3: TGTGCCAGCAGCTTGCGGAGCACGGACACTGAAGCTTTCTTT. As protein: CASSLRSTDTEAFF. V gene TRBV7-9 combines with J gene TRBJ1-1; D is ambiguous. The CDR3 sequence is 14 residues long. Trimming removed 3 bases from V and 3 bases from J, with 11 bases in between. In germline, CDR1 is SEHNR, CDR2 FQNEAQ (reference sequence).

V is TRBV11-3 and J is TRBJ2-1, with 12 bases lining up with TRBD2. V gave up 4 bases and J gave up 8 bases; unmatched junction bases: 3. Germline V gene data show CDR1 as SGHNT and CDR2 as YENEEA. The CDR3 is made up of 14 amino acids. The CDR3: CASSSRLAGDEQFF. CDR3 nucleotides: TGTGCCAGCAGCTCCAGACTAGCGGGAGATGAGCAGTTCTTC.

For the CDR3, the DNA is TGTGCCAGTGGGACAGGGTATGTTTATGGCTACACCTTC. It codes for CASGTGYVYGYTF. The rearrangement uses TRBV19 and TRBJ1-2; TRBD1 matches 9 bases. There are 13 residues in the CDR3. V was pared by 8 bases and J by 5 bases, with 6 bases of the junction left unmatched. The germline V gene encodes CDR1 LNHDA and CDR2 SQIVND (reference sequence).

This sequence joins TRBV28 and TRBJ1-4; tentatively, D is TRBD1 (6 bases). The V end lost 5 bases, the J end lost 6 bases, and 19 bases lay between the germline ends. The germline gives CDR1 MDHEN, CDR2 SYDVKM. The CDR3 sequence is 16 residues long. The CDR3 coding sequence is TGTGCCAGCAGTCGAGTCGGGGGGCGTAGGGATGAAAAACTGTTTTTT. Its protein is CASSRVGGRRDEKLFF.